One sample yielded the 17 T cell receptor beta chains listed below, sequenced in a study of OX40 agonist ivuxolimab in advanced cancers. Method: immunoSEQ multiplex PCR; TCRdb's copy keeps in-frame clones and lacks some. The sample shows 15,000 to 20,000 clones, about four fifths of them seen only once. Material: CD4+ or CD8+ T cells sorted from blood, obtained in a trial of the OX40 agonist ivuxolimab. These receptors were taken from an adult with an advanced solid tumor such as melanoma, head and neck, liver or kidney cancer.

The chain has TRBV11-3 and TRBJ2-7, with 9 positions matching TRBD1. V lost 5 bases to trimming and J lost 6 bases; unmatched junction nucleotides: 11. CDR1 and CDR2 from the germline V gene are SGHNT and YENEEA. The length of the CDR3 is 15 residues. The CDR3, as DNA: TGTGCCAGCAGCGCTCCCGGGACAGGGTACACCGAGCAGTACTTC. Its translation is CASSAPGTGYTEQYF.

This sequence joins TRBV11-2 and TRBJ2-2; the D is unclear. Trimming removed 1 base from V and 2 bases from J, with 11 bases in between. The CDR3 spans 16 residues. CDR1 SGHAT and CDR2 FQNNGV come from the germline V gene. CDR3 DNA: TGTGCCAGCAGCTTAGGTCGATGGGGAAACACCGGGGAGCTGTTTTTT. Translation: CASSLGRWGNTGELFF.

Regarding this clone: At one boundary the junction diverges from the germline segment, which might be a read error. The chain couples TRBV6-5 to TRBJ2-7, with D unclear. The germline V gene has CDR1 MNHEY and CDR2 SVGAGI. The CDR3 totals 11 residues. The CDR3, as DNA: TGTGCCAGCAGTTACAACGGCGGTTTGAACTTC. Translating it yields CASSYNGGLNF.

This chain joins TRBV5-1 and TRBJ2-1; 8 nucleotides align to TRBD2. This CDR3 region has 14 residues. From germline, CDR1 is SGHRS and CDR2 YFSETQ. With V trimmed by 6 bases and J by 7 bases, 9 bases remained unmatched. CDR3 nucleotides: TGCGCCAGCATTGGGGGGCTAGCGGGTAATGAGCAGTTCTTC. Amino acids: CASIGGLAGNEQFF.

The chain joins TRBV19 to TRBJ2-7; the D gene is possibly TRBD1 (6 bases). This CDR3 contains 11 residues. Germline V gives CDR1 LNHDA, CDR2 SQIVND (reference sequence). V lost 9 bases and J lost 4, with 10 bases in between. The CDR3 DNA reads TGTGCCAGCGGGCAGGGGTACGAGCAGTACTTC. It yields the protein CASGQGYEQYF.

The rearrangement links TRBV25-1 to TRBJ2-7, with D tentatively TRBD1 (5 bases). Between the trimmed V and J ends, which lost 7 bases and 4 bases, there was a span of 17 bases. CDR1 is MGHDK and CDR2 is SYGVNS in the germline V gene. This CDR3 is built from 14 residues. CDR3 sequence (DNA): TGTGCCAGCAATCCAACAGGATTACGGTACGAGCAGTACTTC. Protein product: CASNPTGLRYEQYF.

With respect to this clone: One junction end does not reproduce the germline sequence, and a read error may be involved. CDR3 in DNA: TGTGCCACTTCGGGACTAGGGGCTATTGAGCAGCTCTTC. This sequence encodes CATSGLGAIEQLF. V gene TRBV9 combines with J gene TRBJ2-1, with 8 nucleotides matching TRBD2. CDR3 length equals 13 residues. The V gene's germline CDR1 is SGDLS and CDR2 YYNGEE.

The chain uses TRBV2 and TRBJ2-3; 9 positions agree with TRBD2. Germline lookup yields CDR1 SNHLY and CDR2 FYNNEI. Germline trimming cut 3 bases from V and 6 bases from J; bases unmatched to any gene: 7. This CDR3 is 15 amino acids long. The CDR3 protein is CASSEGASGKDTQYF. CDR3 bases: TGTGCCAGCAGTGAGGGGGCTAGCGGGAAGGATACGCAGTATTTT.

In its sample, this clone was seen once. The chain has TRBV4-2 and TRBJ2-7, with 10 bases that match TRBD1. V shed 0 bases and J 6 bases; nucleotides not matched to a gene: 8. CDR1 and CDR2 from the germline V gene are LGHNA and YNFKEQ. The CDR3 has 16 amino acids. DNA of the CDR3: TGTGCCAGCAGCCAAGATCTAGGGACAGGGGTAGTCGAGCAGTACTTC. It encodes CASSQDLGTGVVEQYF.

The CDR3 DNA follows: TGTGCCAGCAGTGAAGAAGGGGGAAGCAATCAGCCCCAGCATTTT. Protein sequence: CASSEEGGSNQPQHF. The gene calls are TRBV6-1 and TRBJ1-5, with D tentatively TRBD1 (6 bases). V shed 1 base and J shed 1 base, with 8 bases lying between them. Germline CDR1 reads MNHNS; CDR2 reads SASEGT. The CDR3 contains 15 residues.

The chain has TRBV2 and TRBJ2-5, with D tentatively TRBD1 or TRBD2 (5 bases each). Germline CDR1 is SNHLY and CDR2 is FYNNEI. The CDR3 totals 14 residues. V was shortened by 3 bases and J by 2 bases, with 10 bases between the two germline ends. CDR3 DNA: TGTGCCAGCAGTGATGTGGGGGAACAAGAGACCCAGTACTTC. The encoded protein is CASSDVGEQETQYF.

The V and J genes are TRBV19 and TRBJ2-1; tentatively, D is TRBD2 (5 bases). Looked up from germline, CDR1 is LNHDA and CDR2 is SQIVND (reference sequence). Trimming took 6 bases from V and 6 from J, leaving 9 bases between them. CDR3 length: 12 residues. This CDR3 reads CASSLGLNEQFF. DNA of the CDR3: TGTGCCAGTAGCCTAGGACTCAATGAGCAGTTCTTC. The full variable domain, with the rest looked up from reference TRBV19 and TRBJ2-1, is DGGITQSPKYLFRKEGQNVTLSCEQNLNHDAMYWYRQDPGQGLRLIYYSQIVNDFQKGDIAEGYSVSREKKESFPLTVTSAQKNPTAFYLCASSLGLNEQFFGPGTRLTVL.

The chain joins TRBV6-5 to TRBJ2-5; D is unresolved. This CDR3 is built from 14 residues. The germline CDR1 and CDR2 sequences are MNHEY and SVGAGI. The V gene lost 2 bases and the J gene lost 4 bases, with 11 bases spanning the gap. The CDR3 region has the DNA TGTGCCAGCAGTTACACCCAGGTGGGAGAGACCCAGTACTTC. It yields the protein CASSYTQVGETQYF.

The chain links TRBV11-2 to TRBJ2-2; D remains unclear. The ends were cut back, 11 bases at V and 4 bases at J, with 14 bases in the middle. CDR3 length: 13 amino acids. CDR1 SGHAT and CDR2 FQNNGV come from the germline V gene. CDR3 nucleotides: TGTGCCTACGGACCGGACGGCACCGGGGAGCTGTTTTTT. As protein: CAYGPDGTGELFF.

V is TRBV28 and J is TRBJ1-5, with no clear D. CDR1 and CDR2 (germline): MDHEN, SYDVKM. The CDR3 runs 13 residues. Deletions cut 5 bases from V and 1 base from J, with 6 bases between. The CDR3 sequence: CASSGRSNQPQHF. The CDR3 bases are TGTGCCAGCAGTGGACGGAGCAATCAGCCCCAGCATTTT. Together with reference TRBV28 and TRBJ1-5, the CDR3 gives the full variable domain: DVKVTQSSRYLVKRTGEKVFLECVQDMDHENMFWYRQDPGLGLRLIYFSYDVKMKEKGDIPEGYSVSREKKERFSLILESASTNQTSMYLCASSGRSNQPQHFGDGTRLSIL.

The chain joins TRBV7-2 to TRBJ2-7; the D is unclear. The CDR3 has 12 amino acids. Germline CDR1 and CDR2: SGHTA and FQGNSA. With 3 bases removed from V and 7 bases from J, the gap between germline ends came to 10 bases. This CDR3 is CASSFSLGEQYF. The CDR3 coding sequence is TGTGCCAGCAGCTTCTCCCTTGGAGAGCAGTACTTC.

In nucleotides, the CDR3 is TGTGCCATCCGGGGGGGCATAACTGAAGCTTTCTTT. This translates into CAIRGGITEAFF. This chain uses TRBV2 with TRBJ1-1; possible D gene TRBD1, 6 bases. V was trimmed by 10 bases and J by 5 bases, leaving 14 bases between them. Germline assignment: CDR1 SNHLY and CDR2 FYNNEI. The CDR3 is made up of 12 amino acids.